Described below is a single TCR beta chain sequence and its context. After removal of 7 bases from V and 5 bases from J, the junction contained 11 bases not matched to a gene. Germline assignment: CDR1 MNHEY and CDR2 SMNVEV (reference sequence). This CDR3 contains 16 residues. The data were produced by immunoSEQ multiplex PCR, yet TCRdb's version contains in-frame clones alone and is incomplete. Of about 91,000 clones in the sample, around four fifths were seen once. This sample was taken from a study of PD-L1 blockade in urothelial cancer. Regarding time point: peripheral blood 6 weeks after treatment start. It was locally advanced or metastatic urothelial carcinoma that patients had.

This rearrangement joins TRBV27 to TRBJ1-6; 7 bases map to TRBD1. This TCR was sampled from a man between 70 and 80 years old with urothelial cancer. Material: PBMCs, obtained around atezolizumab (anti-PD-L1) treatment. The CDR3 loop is CASTTSGGTNNSPLHF. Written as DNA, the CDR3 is TGTGCCAGCACCACGTCAGGGGGAACCAATAATTCACCCCTCCACTTT.